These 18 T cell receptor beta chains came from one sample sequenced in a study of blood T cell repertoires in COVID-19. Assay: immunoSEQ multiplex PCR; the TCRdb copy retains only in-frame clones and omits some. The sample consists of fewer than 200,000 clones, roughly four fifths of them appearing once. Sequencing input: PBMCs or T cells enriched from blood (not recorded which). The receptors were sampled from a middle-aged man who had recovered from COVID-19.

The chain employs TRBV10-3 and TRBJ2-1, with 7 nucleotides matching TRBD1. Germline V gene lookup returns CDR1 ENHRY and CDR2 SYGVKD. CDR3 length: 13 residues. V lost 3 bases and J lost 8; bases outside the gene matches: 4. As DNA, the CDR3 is TGTGCCATCAGTGAAGACAGGGCTCATGAGCAGTTCTTC. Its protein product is CAISEDRAHEQFF.

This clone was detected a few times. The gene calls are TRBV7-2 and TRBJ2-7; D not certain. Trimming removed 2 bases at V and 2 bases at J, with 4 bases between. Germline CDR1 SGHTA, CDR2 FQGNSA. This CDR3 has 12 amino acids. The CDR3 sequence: CASSLTTYEQYF. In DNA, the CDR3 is TGTGCCAGCAGCTTAACAACCTACGAGCAGTACTTC.

CDR3 sequence reads: CASSMRGTVPNTEAFF. The DNA for the CDR3 is TGTGCCAGTAGTATGAGGGGGACAGTACCGAACACTGAAGCTTTCTTT. The chain carries TRBV19 and TRBJ1-1, with 7 bases that match TRBD1. V trimming: 3 bases; J trimming: 1 base; junction bases outside the gene matches: 8. Germline values: CDR1 LNHDA, CDR2 SQIVND (reference sequence). The CDR3 runs to 16 residues.

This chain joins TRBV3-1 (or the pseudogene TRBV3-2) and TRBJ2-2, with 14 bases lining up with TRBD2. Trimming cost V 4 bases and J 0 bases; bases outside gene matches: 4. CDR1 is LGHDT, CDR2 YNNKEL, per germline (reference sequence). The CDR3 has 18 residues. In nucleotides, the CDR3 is TGTGCCAGCAGCCGGACTAGCGGGGGGAACGCGAACACCGGGGAGCTGTTTTTT. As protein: CASSRTSGGNANTGELFF.

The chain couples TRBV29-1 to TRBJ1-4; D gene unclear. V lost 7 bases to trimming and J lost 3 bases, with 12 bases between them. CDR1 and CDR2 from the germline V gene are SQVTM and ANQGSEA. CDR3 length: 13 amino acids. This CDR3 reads CSARHTSNEKLFF. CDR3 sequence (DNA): TGCAGCGCCCGACACACGTCTAATGAAAAACTGTTTTTT. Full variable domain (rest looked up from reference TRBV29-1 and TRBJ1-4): SAVISQKPSRDICQRGTSLTIQCQVDSQVTMMFWYRQQPGQSLTLIATANQGSEATYESGFVIDKFPISRPNLTFSTLTVSNMSPEDSSIYLCSARHTSNEKLFFGSGTQLSVL.

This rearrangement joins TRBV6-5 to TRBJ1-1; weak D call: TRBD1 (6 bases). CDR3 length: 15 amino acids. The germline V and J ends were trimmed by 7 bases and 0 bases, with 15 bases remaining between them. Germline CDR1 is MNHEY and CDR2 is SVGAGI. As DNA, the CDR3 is TGTGCCAGCACCCGACAGGCAGGTATGAACACTGAAGCTTTCTTT. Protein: CASTRQAGMNTEAFF.

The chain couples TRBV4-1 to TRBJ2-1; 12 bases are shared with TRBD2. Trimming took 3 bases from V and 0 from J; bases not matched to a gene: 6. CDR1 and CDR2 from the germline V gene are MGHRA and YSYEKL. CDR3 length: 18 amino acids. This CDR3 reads CASSQGLAGGRSYNEQFF. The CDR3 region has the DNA TGCGCCAGCAGCCAGGGGCTAGCGGGGGGGCGCTCCTACAATGAGCAGTTCTTC.

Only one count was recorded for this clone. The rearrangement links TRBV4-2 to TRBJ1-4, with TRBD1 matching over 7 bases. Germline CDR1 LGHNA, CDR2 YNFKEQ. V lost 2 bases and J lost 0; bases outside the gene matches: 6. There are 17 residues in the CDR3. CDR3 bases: TGTGCCAGCAGCCAACAAACAGGGGTTGCAACTAATGAAAAACTGTTTTTT. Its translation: CASSQQTGVATNEKLFF.

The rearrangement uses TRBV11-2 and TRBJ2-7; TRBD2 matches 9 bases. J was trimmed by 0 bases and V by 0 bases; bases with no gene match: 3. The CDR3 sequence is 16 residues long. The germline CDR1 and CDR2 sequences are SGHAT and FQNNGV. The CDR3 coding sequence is TGTGCCAGCAGCTTAGAGCCAGCGGGGGGCTCCTACGAGCAGTACTTC. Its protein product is CASSLEPAGGSYEQYF.

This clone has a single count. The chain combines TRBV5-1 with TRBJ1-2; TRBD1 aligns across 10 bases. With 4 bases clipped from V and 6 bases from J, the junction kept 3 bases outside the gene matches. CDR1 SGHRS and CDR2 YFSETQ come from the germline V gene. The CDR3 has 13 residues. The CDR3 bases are TGCGCCAGCAGCCGGGACAGGGGCGATGGCTACACCTTC. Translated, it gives CASSRDRGDGYTF.

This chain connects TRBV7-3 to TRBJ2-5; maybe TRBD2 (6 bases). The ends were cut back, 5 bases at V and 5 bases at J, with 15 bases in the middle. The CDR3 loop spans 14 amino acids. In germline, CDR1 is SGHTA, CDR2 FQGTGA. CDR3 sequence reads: CASSRDSRAETQYF. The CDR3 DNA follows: TGTGCCAGCAGCCGGGACTCCCGGGCGGAGACCCAGTACTTC. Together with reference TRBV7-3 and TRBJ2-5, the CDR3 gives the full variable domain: GAGVSQTPSNKVTEKGKYVELRCDPISGHTALYWYRQSLGQGPEFLIYFQGTGAADDSGLPNDRFFAVRPEGSVSTLKIQRTERGDSAVYLCASSRDSRAETQYFGPGTRLLVL.

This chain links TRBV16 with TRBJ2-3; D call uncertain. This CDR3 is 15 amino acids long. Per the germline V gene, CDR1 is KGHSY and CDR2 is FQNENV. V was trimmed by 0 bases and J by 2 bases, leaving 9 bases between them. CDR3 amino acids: CASSQSGRSTDTQYF. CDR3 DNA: TGTGCCAGCAGCCAATCGGGCAGATCCACAGATACGCAGTATTTT.

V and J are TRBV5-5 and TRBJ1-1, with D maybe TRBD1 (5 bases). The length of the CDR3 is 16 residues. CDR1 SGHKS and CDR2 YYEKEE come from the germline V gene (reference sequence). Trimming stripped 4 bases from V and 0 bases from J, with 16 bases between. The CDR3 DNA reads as TGTGCCAGCAGCCGGTCCGGGACTCCGATGAACACTGAAGCTTTCTTT. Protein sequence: CASSRSGTPMNTEAFF.

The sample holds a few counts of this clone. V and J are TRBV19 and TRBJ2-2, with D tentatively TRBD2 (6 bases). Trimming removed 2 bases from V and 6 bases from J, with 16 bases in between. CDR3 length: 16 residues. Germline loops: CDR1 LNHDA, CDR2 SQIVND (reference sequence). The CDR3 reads CASSIMGEEMAGELFF. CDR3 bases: TGTGCCAGTAGTATAATGGGGGAGGAGATGGCCGGGGAGCTGTTTTTT. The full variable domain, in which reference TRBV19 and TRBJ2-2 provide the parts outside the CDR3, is DGGITQSPKYLFRKEGQNVTLSCEQNLNHDAMYWYRQDPGQGLRLIYYSQIVNDFQKGDIAEGYSVSREKKESFPLTVTSAQKNPTAFYLCASSIMGEEMAGELFFGEGSRLTVL.

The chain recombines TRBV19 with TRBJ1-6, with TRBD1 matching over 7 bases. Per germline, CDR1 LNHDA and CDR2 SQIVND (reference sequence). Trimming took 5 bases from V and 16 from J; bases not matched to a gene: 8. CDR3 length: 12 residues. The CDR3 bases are TGTGCCAGTAGTGTGAGGGACAGCTTTCTCCACTTT. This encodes CASSVRDSFLHF.

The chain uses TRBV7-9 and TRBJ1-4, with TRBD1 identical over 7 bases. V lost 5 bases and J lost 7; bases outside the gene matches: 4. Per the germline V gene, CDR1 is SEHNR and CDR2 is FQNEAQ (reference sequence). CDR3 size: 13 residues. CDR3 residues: CASSPGDSEKLFF. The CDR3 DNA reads TGTGCCAGCAGCCCGGGGGACAGTGAAAAACTGTTTTTT.

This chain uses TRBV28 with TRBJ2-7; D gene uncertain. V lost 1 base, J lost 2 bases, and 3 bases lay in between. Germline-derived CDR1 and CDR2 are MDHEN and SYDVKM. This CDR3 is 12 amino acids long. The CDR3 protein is CASSLYTYEQYF. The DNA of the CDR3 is TGTGCCAGCAGTTTATACACCTACGAGCAGTACTTC.

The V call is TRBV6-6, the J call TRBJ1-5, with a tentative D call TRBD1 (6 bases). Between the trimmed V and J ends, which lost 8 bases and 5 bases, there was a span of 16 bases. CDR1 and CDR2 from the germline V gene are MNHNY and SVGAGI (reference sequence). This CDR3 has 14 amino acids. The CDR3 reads CASRDTPLDQPQHF. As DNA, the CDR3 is TGTGCCAGCCGGGACACCCCTTTGGATCAGCCCCAGCATTTT.